A single T cell receptor beta chain is shown here with its context. What it binds is not known. Time point: pre-treatment sample, taken before nivolumab and TIL therapy. This was the immunoSEQ v3 assay. Sequencing was performed with immunoSEQ multiplex PCR; in TCRdb, only in-frame clones are kept and a portion is missing. In the table there are tens of thousands of clones, less than 80% of which are singletons. These data come from a study of TIL therapy for anti-PD-1-resistant metastatic lung cancer. Broader study findings: This highly selected cohort may not generalize to typical lung cancer patients.

The sequencing used blood, collected at baseline. This clonotype was obtained from a woman aged 30 to 85 with non-small cell lung cancer.

The CDR3 coding sequence is TGTGCCAGCAGCTCCGGGACAGGGATTACCTACGAGCAGTACTTC. Its protein product is CASSSGTGITYEQYF. The chain carries TRBV5-5 and TRBJ2-7, with TRBD1 identical over 9 bases. V trimming: 3 bases; J trimming: 2 bases; junction bases outside the gene matches: 6. This CDR3 region has 15 residues. Germline CDR1 is SGHKS and CDR2 is YYEKEE (reference sequence).